The rows below give T cell receptor beta chains drawn from one sample of a study of blood T cells in healthy people across ages. TCRdb analysed the 5' RACE reads with MiXCR anew, one entry per CDR3 protein. The sample carries around 1,800,000 distinct CDR3 sequences, around 42% recorded once. Sequencing was carried out using blood. Receptor source: a human donor in good health. CDR3s include the opening cysteine and the closing phenylalanine or tryptophan. D genes are given only for firm matches. Clone size appears in some rows only: once, few, many, or a class for an expanded clone.

d_call j_call clone_size v_call cdr3_nt cdr3_aa
NA TRBJ1-2 few TRBV7-2 TGTGCCAGCAGCCCCGTACAACGATGGCAGGGAGGTGGCTACACCTTC CASSPVQRWQGGGYTF
NA TRBJ1-2 few TRBV7-2 TGTGCCAGCAGCCCTCAATCGGACAGCCCTGGCTACACCTTC CASSPQSDSPGYTF
NA TRBJ1-2 NA TRBV2 TGTGCCAGCCGCCGGGCAGGGATGGCCTATGGCTACACCTTC CASRRAGMAYGYTF
NA TRBJ1-5 NA TRBV15 TGTGCCACCACTATAAGCGCGACGGGGGGTCAGCCCCAGCATTTT CATTISATGGQPQHF
NA TRBJ2-7 NA TRBV9 TGTGCCAGCAGCGACGAAATAGCGACCGAGCAGTACTTC CASSDEIATEQYF
NA TRBJ2-1 NA TRBV6-5 TGTGCCAGCAGTTACGGAACGCATTCTGACAATGAGCAGTGCTTC CASSYGTHSDNEQCF
NA TRBJ2-3 NA TRBV6-4 TGTGCCAGCAGTGAGATCAGTGGAGCAGATACGCAGTTTTTT CASSEISGADTQFF
TRBD1 TRBJ2-1 few TRBV4-2 TGTGCTAGCAGCCAAGATTCAGGGGGCCCCGATCATGAGCAGTTCTTC CASSQDSGGPDHEQFF
NA TRBJ2-3 few TRBV20-1 TGCAGTGCCCCTGCTTGGAGAGGCTTAGGCACAGATACGCAGTATTTT CSAPAWRGLGTDTQYF
TRBD1 TRBJ2-7 NA TRBV7-9 TGTGCCAGCAGCTATGTAGGACAGGGAAGCTCCTACGAGCAGTACTTC CASSYVGQGSSYEQYF
NA TRBJ2-7 few TRBV6-2/TRBV6-3 TGTGCCAGCACTGACAGGTCAACCTACGAGCAGTACTTC CASTDRSTYEQYF
TRBD2 TRBJ2-7 few TRBV29-1 TGCAGCGTTGAAGTCGCTAGCGGGGCCTACGAGCAGTACTTC CSVEVASGAYEQYF
TRBD2 TRBJ2-5 NA TRBV7-3 TGTGCCAGCAGTCGACTAGCACAAGAGACCCAGTACTTC CASSRLAQETQYF
NA TRBJ1-1 NA TRBV4-3 TGCGCCAGCAGCCAAGAGAGGGCTGTAAACACTGAAGCTTTCTTT CASSQERAVNTEAFF
NA TRBJ1-1 NA TRBV28 TGTGCCGTAGACCCGACCTACACTGAAGCTTTCTTT CAVDPTYTEAFF
NA TRBJ2-3 once TRBV18 TGTGCCAGCTCGGACAGCTATAGCACAGATACGCAGTATTTT CASSDSYSTDTQYF
TRBD1 TRBJ2-7 few TRBV29-1 TGCAGCGTTGACGGACAGGGCCACGAGCAGTACTTC CSVDGQGHEQYF
NA TRBJ1-5 many TRBV27 TGTGCCAGCAGTTTCCGGCCGGTGCTTAATCAGCCCCAGCATTTT CASSFRPVLNQPQHF
TRBD2 TRBJ2-1 few TRBV9 TGTGCCAGCAGCGAACTAGCGCTGAGCTCCTACAATGAGCAGTTCTTC CASSELALSSYNEQFF
NA TRBJ2-1 few TRBV20-1 TGCAGTGCGGCCCACCGCGAGCAGTTCTTC CSAAHREQFF
NA TRBJ2-7 NA TRBV12-5 TGTGCTAGTGGCCCTGGACCCGACTACGAGCAGTACTTC CASGPGPDYEQYF
TRBD2 TRBJ2-1 many TRBV5-1 TGTGCCAGCAGCTTGTTGGCGGGGGGCTCCTACAATGAGCAGTTCTTC CASSLLAGGSYNEQFF
NA TRBJ2-6 NA TRBV6-2/TRBV6-3 TGTGCCAGCAGTTACGACGGGCCCAACGTCCTGACTTTC CASSYDGPNVLTF
NA TRBJ2-7 NA TRBV7-2 TGTGCCAGCAGCCCCCAGTGGCGGGGGCCGGCCTACGAGCAGTACTTC CASSPQWRGPAYEQYF
TRBD1 TRBJ2-5 few TRBV7-8 TGTGCCAGCAGCCACGACAGGGGCGAGACCCAGTACTTC CASSHDRGETQYF
NA TRBJ2-2 NA TRBV6-1 TGTGCCAGCAGTCGACAGGACAGTCCTAACACCGGGGAGCTGTTTTTT CASSRQDSPNTGELFF
TRBD1 TRBJ1-1 NA TRBV12-3/TRBV12-4 TGTGCCAGCGGCTTAGCCGGGACAGTGAACACTGAAGCTTTCTTT CASGLAGTVNTEAFF
NA TRBJ1-6 NA TRBV7-3 TGTGCCAGCAGCTTATTCCCTTCCACGCTTGGTAATTCGCCCCTCCACTTT CASSLFPSTLGNSPLHF
TRBD1 TRBJ2-5 NA TRBV7-9 TGTGCCAGCAGCTTAGTACCCAGGGGGAAAGAGACCCAGTACTTC CASSLVPRGKETQYF
NA TRBJ2-2 NA TRBV7-2 TGTGCCGGCAGCTTTAGCCCGGGGGGCAACACCGGGGAGCTGTTTTTT CAGSFSPGGNTGELFF
TRBD1 TRBJ1-5 few TRBV7-8 TGTGCCAGCAGCTCGGAAAGGGACAGTCCACAGCATTTT CASSSERDSPQHF
NA TRBJ2-1 NA TRBV6-6 TGTGCCAGCCTAGTGGAGAATGAGCAGTTCTTC CASLVENEQFF
TRBD2 TRBJ2-5 NA TRBV7-9 TGTGCCAGCAGCTCTACTAGCGGGGGGGAGACCCAGTACTTC CASSSTSGGETQYF
TRBD1 TRBJ2-5 NA TRBV20-1 TGCAGTGCTAGAGATTGGGGACAGATTCTTGAGACCCAGTACTTC CSARDWGQILETQYF
NA TRBJ1-2 few TRBV6-5 TGTGCCAGCGGACCCCTGAGGGCCATCAGGGGTGGCTACACCTTC CASGPLRAIRGGYTF
TRBD1 TRBJ1-2 few TRBV24-1 TGTGCCACCAGTCCCGGACAGGGGGCTTATGGCTACACCTTC CATSPGQGAYGYTF
NA TRBJ1-1 few TRBV20-1 TGCAGTGCCTCCGACACTGAAGCTTTCTTT CSASDTEAFF
TRBD2 TRBJ2-3 NA TRBV7-9 TGTGCCAGCAGCCAATTTCGGACTAGCGGGTTCGGCACAGATACGCAGTATTTT CASSQFRTSGFGTDTQYF
NA TRBJ1-1 few TRBV5-1 TGCGCCAGCAGCTTGGATGGGGGGTTCGCTTTCTTT CASSLDGGFAFF
TRBD2 TRBJ2-7 few TRBV9 TGTGCCAGCACCCCGGGACTAGGCGAATCCTACGAGCAGTACTTC CASTPGLGESYEQYF
TRBD1 TRBJ2-3 NA TRBV5-1 TGCGCCAGCACCCCGACAGGGGATAGGCCCGTGGCGCAGTATTTT CASTPTGDRPVAQYF
NA TRBJ1-5 NA TRBV5-1 TGCGCCAGCAGGTCTAATCCTGATCAGCCCCAGCATTTT CASRSNPDQPQHF
TRBD1 TRBJ1-1 few TRBV7-3 TGTGCCAGCAGCTTAACCGACAGGGGGGAAGCTTTCTTT CASSLTDRGEAFF
NA TRBJ2-7 NA TRBV30 TGTGCCTGGAGGACAGAGTCCTACGAGCAGTACTTC CAWRTESYEQYF
NA TRBJ2-7 few TRBV28 TGTGCCAGCAGCATCGGGGGAGGCTTCTCCGCCTACGAGCAGTACTTC CASSIGGGFSAYEQYF
TRBD1 TRBJ2-3 NA TRBV7-9 TGTGCCAGCAGCTTGACAGGGGATCACACAGATACGCAGTATTTT CASSLTGDHTDTQYF
TRBD1 TRBJ1-5 few TRBV28 TGTGCCAGCAACGTACCGGGACAGGGAGGTCAGCCCCAGCATTTT CASNVPGQGGQPQHF
NA TRBJ2-7 few TRBV7-8 TGTGCCAGCAGCTCCTGGACAGACTACGAGCAGTACTTC CASSSWTDYEQYF
NA TRBJ1-1 NA TRBV5-6 TGTGCCAGCAGATTTTACAGGTCTGGGAACACTGAAGCTTTCTTT CASRFYRSGNTEAFF
TRBD1 TRBJ2-1 NA TRBV7-3 TGTGCCAGCAGCGTCGGGACAGGGTGGGGGAATGAGCAGTTCTTC CASSVGTGWGNEQFF
TRBD1 TRBJ1-1 few TRBV18 TGTGCCAGCTCCCGCAGGGGGCAAAACACTGAAGCTTTCTTT CASSRRGQNTEAFF
NA TRBJ1-5 NA TRBV25-1 TGCGCCAGCAGTGAAGCCAGGAAGTGTAATCAGCCCCAGCATTTT CASSEARKCNQPQHF
TRBD2 TRBJ2-7 NA TRBV20-1 TGCAGTGCCGTTCCCAGCGGGAGATCCTACGAGCAGTACTTC CSAVPSGRSYEQYF
NA TRBJ2-7 NA TRBV28 TGTGCCAGCAGTTTAGAGGGAACAGCTCGGGACGAGCAGTACTTC CASSLEGTARDEQYF
NA TRBJ2-3 NA TRBV24-1 TGTGCCACCAGTGATCCAGGGGTCAGCACAGATACGCAGTATTTT CATSDPGVSTDTQYF
NA TRBJ2-1 NA TRBV12-3/TRBV12-4 TGTGCCAGCAGTTTGGCGGGTTTGGAGGGGACCCAGTTCTTC CASSLAGLEGTQFF
NA TRBJ2-1 NA TRBV25-1 TGTGCCAGCAGTGAATATACTAACAGGGACTACGAGCAGTTCTTC CASSEYTNRDYEQFF
TRBD1 TRBJ2-5 NA TRBV4-1 TGCGCCAGCAGCCAAGAGACAGGGGGTTGGGAGGAGACCCAGTACTTC CASSQETGGWEETQYF